This T cell receptor beta chain came from a study of T cells expressing NK-cell markers (dated by TCRdb to 2018 to 2021). Regarding the complete study: In sorted CD3+CD56+NKG2C+, CD3+CD56+NKG2C- and CD3+CD56-NKG2C+ T-cell subsets from about eight donors, TCR beta-chain repertoires were profiled. Seven of the eight sequenced donors were HCMV-seropositive and one was HCMV-seronegative. The study sequenced eight donors, all healthy volunteers chosen at random: three men and five women. The libraries were sequenced on Illumina HiSeq 2000/2500, MiSeq or NextSeq, producing 2 x 150 bp reads.

Concerning this clonotype itself: Its antigen is unknown.

Results and caveats for the whole study, not just this receptor: Whether the expanded NKG2C-expressing T cell clones were specific for HCMV antigens was left unclear. In over five donors, the dominant CD3+CD56+NKG2C+ clonotypes were among the top 10 CD8+ clonotypes and accounted for roughly 1.0-8% of CD8+ T cells. Those dominant clonotypes were again the most abundant among CD3+CD56-NKG2C+ cells in a few donors, at about 25-60.1%.

HCMV-specific IgG was detected in serum with a commercial ELISA kit to determine HCMV serostatus. Ficoll density gradient centrifugation was used to isolate peripheral blood mononuclear cells from blood. The CDR1 and CDR2 encoded by the germline V gene (reference sequence) are MNHEY and SMNVEV. The CDR3, from cysteine to phenylalanine, totals 14 residues. The coding DNA is unavailable. Instrument used: Illumina HiSeq 2000. TCR beta cDNA libraries were made by 5'RACE template switching that added a universal primer site and unique molecular identifiers. cDNA synthesis was primed from the TCR beta constant segment, followed by two successive PCR amplification steps. The original methods were these. MIGEC handled demultiplexing of the reads and grouping by UMI, while MiTCR was used to assemble and quantify clonotypes. To exclude erroneous sequences, only TCR cDNA sequences supported by at least two reads were retained. Downstream repertoire analysis used the tcR package, and clonotypes were matched across fractions by CDR3 nucleotide sequence plus V segment. VDJmatch was used to annotate antigen specificity against VDJdb, with one amino acid substitution allowed in CDR3. After the reads were reprocessed by TCRdb, one entry was made per CDR3 protein sequence, with no DNA. TCRdb, rather than the study authors, made the V and J calls. The record for this sample contains some 600,000 distinct CDR3 sequences. The top ten hold roughly 3.4% of the sample.

Specimen: blood T cells: a sorted CD56 or NKG2C T cell subset, CD4+ or CD8+ T cells, or bulk PBMC T cells (not recorded which). The chain is made from TRBV27 and TRBJ2-5; TCRdb designates TRBD1, a call that cannot be tested without DNA. The sequence derives from a man aged 18-30 years in good health. Donor details come from another sample of the same person, matched by shared clones. The CDR3 region: CASSSSGGQETQYF.